The 29 T cell receptor beta chains in this list originate from one sample, sequenced in a study of T-cell memory formation after mild COVID-19. MiXCR, run by TCRdb on the 5' RACE reads, gives a single entry per CDR3 protein. The profile shows approximately 350,000 distinct CDR3 sequences, over 10% of them singletons. The specimen was PBMCs or a T cell subset sorted from them (not recorded which). These TCRs come from a man aged 18 to 29 who had mild COVID-19 (a few samples of this study predate the infection). Cell type and time point are not known.

The chain is built from TRBV5-1 and TRBJ2-4, with D possibly matching TRBD2 (5 bases). Per the germline V gene, CDR1 is SGHRS and CDR2 is YFSETQ. The V end was cut by 3 bases, the J end by 6 bases, with 19 bases between. The CDR3 is 16 amino acids. CDR3 coding DNA: TGCGCCAGCAGCTCCGTTCTGCGGATTCGGGGAAACATTCAGTACTTC. This translates into CASSSVLRIRGNIQYF.

J is TRBJ1-1 and V is TRBV6-6; D may be TRBD1 (5 bases). The CDR3 consists of 16 residues. Germline V gene data show CDR1 as MNHNY and CDR2 as SVGAGI (reference sequence). Trimming shortened V by 4 bases and J by 4 bases, and 19 bases separated the two germline ends. CDR3 sequence reads: CASSSDRSGRGTEAFF. CDR3 DNA sequence: TGTGCCAGCAGTTCCGATAGATCAGGGAGGGGCACTGAAGCTTTCTTT.

This clonotype was counted only a few times. This chain uses TRBV20-1 with TRBJ2-3; tentatively, D is TRBD1 or TRBD2 (5 bases each). V lost 0 bases and J lost 10, with 20 bases in between. The CDR3 covers 15 residues. The germline CDR1 and CDR2 sequences are DFQATT and SNEGSKA (reference sequence). Here the CDR3 reads CSARDRRWDLAPQYF. DNA for the CDR3: TGCAGTGCTAGAGATAGACGGTGGGACCTGGCTCCGCAGTATTTT.

The chain links TRBV2 to TRBJ1-2; D ambiguous. CDR1 is SNHLY, CDR2 FYNNEI, per germline. Trimming stripped 10 bases from V and 4 bases from J, with 13 bases between. This CDR3 contains 12 residues. Here the CDR3 DNA reads TGTGCCACCAGCCCTGAAGGCTATGGCTACACCTTC. Its protein product is CATSPEGYGYTF. Drawing the rest from reference TRBV2 and TRBJ1-2, the complete variable domain is EPEVTQTPSHQVTQMGQEVILRCVPISNHLYFYWYRQILGQKVEFLVSFYNNEISEKSEIFDDQFSVERPDGSNFTLKIRSTKLEDSAMYFCATSPEGYGYTFGSGTRLTVV.

This chain joins TRBV24-1 and TRBJ1-2; D not resolved. This CDR3 contains 14 residues. Germline-derived CDR1 and CDR2 are KGHDR and SFDVKD. V was cut by 2 bases and J by 4 bases, with 10 bases left in between. CDR3: CATSDSGQIYGYTF. The CDR3 region has the DNA TGTGCCACCAGTGATTCCGGGCAGATCTATGGCTACACCTTC.

This clonotype was counted only a few times. V and J are TRBV5-1 and TRBJ1-4, with 7 bases fitting TRBD1. The V and J ends lost 4 bases and 3 bases, in that order; junction bases with no gene match: 6. This CDR3 region has 15 residues. The germline V gene has CDR1 SGHRS and CDR2 YFSETQ. CDR3 residues: CASSTTGTANEKLFF. CDR3 nucleotides: TGCGCCAGCAGCACGACCGGGACAGCTAATGAAAAACTGTTTTTT.

This clonotype came up a few times. This chain joins TRBV7-3 and TRBJ2-3; weak D call: TRBD1 (6 bases). The CDR3 is made up of 15 amino acids. CDR1 SGHTA and CDR2 FQGTGA come from the germline V gene. V was cut by 5 bases and J by 2 bases, with 14 bases left in between. CDR3 nucleotides: TGTGCCAGCAGCCCCCTGGGACACTTCACAGATACGCAGTATTTT. Translation gives CASSPLGHFTDTQYF.

V usage is TRBV7-2 and J usage is TRBJ1-2; D unclear. The V end was cut by 1 base, the J end by 2 bases, with 8 bases between. There are 14 residues in the CDR3. Germline V gives CDR1 SGHTA, CDR2 FQGNSA. CDR3 in amino acids: CASSLGGGNYGYTF. DNA of the CDR3: TGTGCCAGCAGCTTAGGCGGAGGAAACTATGGCTACACCTTC. Using reference TRBV7-2 and TRBJ1-2 for the parts outside the CDR3, the full variable domain is GAGVSQSPSNKVTEKGKDVELRCDPISGHTALYWYRQSLGQGLEFLIYFQGNSAPDKSGLPSDRFSAERTGGSVSTLTIQRTQQEDSAVYLCASSLGGGNYGYTFGSGTRLTVV.

The chain is built from TRBV5-1 and TRBJ1-1; 8 nucleotides align to TRBD1. CDR1 is SGHRS, CDR2 YFSETQ, per germline. This CDR3 is 17 amino acids long. With V trimmed by 0 bases and J by 0 bases, 7 bases remained unmatched. CDR3 DNA sequence: TGCGCCAGCAGCTTGGCCGGGACAGGCTTAGTGAACACTGAAGCTTTCTTT. Translated, it gives CASSLAGTGLVNTEAFF.

The rearrangement joins TRBV7-9 to TRBJ2-5; 13 bases are shared with TRBD2. Germline lookup yields CDR1 SEHNR and CDR2 FQNEAQ (reference sequence). The V gene end was trimmed by 4 bases and the J gene end by 3 bases; junction bases not matched to a gene: 2. The CDR3 consists of 15 residues. CDR3 protein: CASSWGTSGEETQYF. The CDR3 region has the DNA TGTGCCAGCAGCTGGGGGACTAGCGGGGAAGAGACCCAGTACTTC. The whole variable domain, filled in from reference TRBV7-9 and TRBJ2-5, reads DTGVSQNPRHKITKRGQNVTFRCDPISEHNRLYWYRQTLGQGPEFLTYFQNEAQLEKSRLLSDRFSAERPKGSFSTLEIQRTEQGDSAMYLCASSWGTSGEETQYFGPGTRLLVL.

The chain uses TRBV20-1 and TRBJ2-5, with 9 bases aligning to TRBD2. The V gene end was trimmed by 5 bases and the J gene end by 1 base; junction bases not matched to a gene: 11. This CDR3 region has 16 residues. Per the germline V gene, CDR1 is DFQATT and CDR2 is SNEGSKA (reference sequence). CDR3 nucleotides: TGCAGTGCTCCCCGAGATGGCGGGGGGGTCCAAGAGACCCAGTACTTC. Translation: CSAPRDGGGVQETQYF.

This chain connects TRBV11-3 to TRBJ2-3; D is perhaps TRBD1 or TRBD2 (5 bases each). This CDR3 contains 13 residues. V lost 5 bases and J lost 4, with 10 bases in between. From germline, CDR1 is SGHNT and CDR2 YENEEA. CDR3: CASSRDGADTQYF. For the CDR3, the DNA is TGTGCCAGCAGCCGGGACGGTGCAGATACGCAGTATTTT.

Ten or more counts support this clonotype. The chain links TRBV28 to TRBJ2-1; TRBD2 matches 12 bases. J gave up 11 bases and V 5 bases, and 4 bases lay outside the gene matches. This CDR3 is 13 amino acids long. Germline CDR1 and CDR2: MDHEN and SYDVKM. The CDR3 DNA reads as TGTGCCAGCAGTCTGGGACTAGCGGGTCAGCAGTTCTTC. This gives the protein CASSLGLAGQQFF.

This chain joins TRBV29-1 and TRBJ2-2; the D is unclear. This CDR3 region has 14 residues. Germline values: CDR1 SQVTM, CDR2 ANQGSEA. V was cut by 6 bases and J by 5 bases, with 16 bases left in between. The CDR3 bases are TGCAGCGTATCTCAGGAAGGGTTTACCGGGGAGCTGTTTTTT. Translated, it gives CSVSQEGFTGELFF.

This clonotype was counted only a few times. The chain links TRBV4-1 to TRBJ1-5; no firm D call. CDR3 length: 15 amino acids. Looked up from germline, CDR1 is MGHRA and CDR2 is YSYEKL. Trimming stripped 3 bases from V and 3 bases from J, with 12 bases between. The CDR3 loop is CASSHSPAPNQPQHF. The DNA of the CDR3 is TGCGCCAGCAGCCACTCCCCCGCCCCCAATCAGCCCCAGCATTTT.

This clonotype appeared a few times. Written as DNA, the CDR3 is TGTGCCAGCAGTGTGGACAGGGGGCTGTGGGAGCAGTACGTC. Translation: CASSVDRGLWEQYV. J is TRBJ2-7 and V is TRBV6-1, with TRBD1 matching 11 bases. The CDR3 has 14 residues. V dropped 4 bases and J dropped 7; count of bases not matched to a gene: 6. Germline loops: CDR1 MNHNS, CDR2 SASEGT.

This clonotype has a handful of counts. The chain is built from TRBV7-9 and TRBJ2-5; possibly TRBD2 for D (6 bases). Germline V gene sequence: CDR1 SEHNR, CDR2 FQNEAQ (reference sequence). The CDR3 has 13 residues. The V gene lost 5 bases and the J gene lost 0 bases, with 7 bases spanning the gap. The CDR3 reads CASSRTNQETQYF. The CDR3 bases are TGTGCCAGCAGCCGGACTAACCAAGAGACCCAGTACTTC.

The rearrangement joins TRBV7-8 to TRBJ2-3, with D hard to call. Germline-derived CDR1 and CDR2 are SGHVS and FQNEAQ. Trimming left V 0 bases short and J 2 bases short, with 9 bases between. The CDR3 has 15 residues. For the CDR3, the DNA is TGTGCCAGCAGCTTAGCGGCTAGACTCACAGATACGCAGTATTTT. As protein: CASSLAARLTDTQYF.

This clonotype was counted between two and nine times. Here the CDR3 DNA reads TGTGCCAGCAGTACAGGGTTCGTGAACACTGAAGCTTTCTTT. Its protein is CASSTGFVNTEAFF. The chain links TRBV5-6 to TRBJ1-1, with D possibly TRBD1 on 6 matching bases. V lost 5 bases and J 0 bases, leaving 11 bases between the germline ends. This CDR3 has 14 residues. Germline V gene sequence: CDR1 SGHDT, CDR2 YYEEEE.

The chain is built from TRBV11-2 and TRBJ1-2, with a possible D match to TRBD1 (6 bases). This CDR3 comprises 16 residues. CDR1 and CDR2 (germline): SGHAT, FQNNGV. Trimming removed 1 base at V and 4 bases at J, with 16 bases between. This chain's CDR3 is CASSLGPGQSSYGYTF. CDR3 DNA: TGTGCCAGCAGCTTAGGACCCGGACAGAGTAGCTATGGCTACACCTTC.

This rearrangement joins TRBV5-1 to TRBJ2-1; 11 bases line up with TRBD1. This CDR3 region has 14 residues. Germline values: CDR1 SGHRS, CDR2 YFSETQ. V lost 7 bases, J lost 8 bases, and 8 bases stayed unmatched. This CDR3 reads CASGPGQGVDEQFF. In nucleotides, the CDR3 is TGCGCCAGCGGGCCGGGACAGGGGGTCGATGAGCAGTTCTTC.

This clonotype was counted a few times. This chain joins TRBV9 and TRBJ2-7; 7 nucleotides match TRBD1. The trim removed 3 bases at V and 3 bases at J, leaving 9 bases unmatched. Germline V gene lookup returns CDR1 SGDLS and CDR2 YYNGEE. CDR3 length equals 15 residues. CDR3 region: CASSGPPGQIYEQYF. DNA for the CDR3: TGTGCCAGCAGCGGACCCCCGGGACAGATCTACGAGCAGTACTTC.

CDR3 sequence reads: CATSVSRAGNTIYF. The CDR3 nucleotides are TGTGCCACCAGCGTTTCCCGCGCCGGAAACACCATATATTTT. The chain combines TRBV15 with TRBJ1-3; the D is unclear. Trimming left V 5 bases short and J 4 bases short, with 12 bases between. This CDR3 is 14 amino acids long. Germline V gives CDR1 LNHNV, CDR2 YYDKDF (reference sequence).

This clonotype has only a few counts. V gene TRBV7-2 combines with J gene TRBJ1-2, with TRBD1 matching over 8 bases. The CDR3 contains 15 residues. The germline CDR1 and CDR2 sequences are SGHTA and FQGNSA. Germline trimming cut 5 bases from V and 1 base from J; bases unmatched to any gene: 6. The DNA of the CDR3 is TGTGCCAGCAGCCAACTGACAGGGGTTAACTATGGCTACACCTTC. It is translated as CASSQLTGVNYGYTF.

At least ten counts were recorded for this clonotype. The chain uses TRBV28 and TRBJ2-7; TRBD1 is a possible D gene (5 bases). Trimming took 3 bases from V and 0 from J, leaving 12 bases between them. The germline CDR1 and CDR2 sequences are MDHEN and SYDVKM. This CDR3 comprises 15 residues. DNA for the CDR3: TGTGCCAGCAGTTTTAAAGGGGCGAGCTCCTACGAGCAGTACGTC. Protein product: CASSFKGASSYEQYV.

This clonotype has a count of ten or more. V usage is TRBV4-3 and J usage is TRBJ2-4, with D uncertain. V shed 1 base and J shed 8 bases, with 9 bases lying between them. The CDR3 consists of 13 residues. The germline V gene has CDR1 LGHNA and CDR2 YSLEER. The DNA of the CDR3 is TGCGCCAGCAGCCAAGCGGGCGAAGACATTCAGTACTTC. Its translation: CASSQAGEDIQYF.

This clonotype appeared a few times. This chain uses TRBV5-1 with TRBJ1-2; D is unresolved. This CDR3 is 15 amino acids long. V was shortened by 4 bases and J by 2 bases, with 15 bases between the two germline ends. CDR1 is SGHRS and CDR2 is YFSETQ in the germline V gene. For the CDR3, the DNA is TGCGCCAGCAGCCCCGAGCACCTGAAAAACTATGGCTACACCTTC. Translated, it gives CASSPEHLKNYGYTF.

Remarks on this clonotype: A read error may produce the germline difference seen at one junction end. The chain couples TRBV5-1 to TRBJ2-3; 9 nucleotides match TRBD2. The germline V gene has CDR1 SGHRS and CDR2 YFSETQ. CDR3 size: 12 residues. The CDR3 nucleotides read TGCGCCAGCAGCTTGGGGTCTAGCGGGGCACATTTT. This gives the protein CASSLGSSGAHF.

The chain links TRBV6-2 or TRBV6-3 to TRBJ2-7, with D perhaps matching TRBD2 (6 bases). Germline-derived CDR1 and CDR2 are MNHEY and SVGEGT. The CDR3 has 13 residues. Trimming took 6 bases from V and 7 from J, leaving 16 bases between them. The chain's CDR3 is CASSPDNRGEQYF. For the CDR3, the DNA is TGTGCCAGCAGCCCGGATAACCGGGGGGAGCAGTACTTC.